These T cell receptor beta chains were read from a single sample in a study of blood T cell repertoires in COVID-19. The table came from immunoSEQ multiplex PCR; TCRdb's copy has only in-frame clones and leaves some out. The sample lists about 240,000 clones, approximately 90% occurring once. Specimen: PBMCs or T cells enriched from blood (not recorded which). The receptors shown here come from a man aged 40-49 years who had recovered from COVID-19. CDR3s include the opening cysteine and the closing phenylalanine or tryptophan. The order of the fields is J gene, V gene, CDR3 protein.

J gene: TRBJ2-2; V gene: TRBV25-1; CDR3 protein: CASSIRDRGRNTGELFF
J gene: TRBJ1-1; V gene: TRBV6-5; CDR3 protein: CASSLTGWGEAFF
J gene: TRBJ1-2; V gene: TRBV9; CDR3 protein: CASSDVDRTGHPYGYTF
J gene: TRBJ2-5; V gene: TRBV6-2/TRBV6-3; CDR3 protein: CASSYLGTEGETQYF
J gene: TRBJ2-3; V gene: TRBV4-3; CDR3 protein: CASRNWLREESTDTQYF
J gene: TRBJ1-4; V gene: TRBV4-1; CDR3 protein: CASSQERGVEKLFF
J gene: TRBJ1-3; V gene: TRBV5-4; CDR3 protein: CASSLANRGKAGNTIYF
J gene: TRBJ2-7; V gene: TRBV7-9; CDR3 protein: CASNGLEAAYEQYF
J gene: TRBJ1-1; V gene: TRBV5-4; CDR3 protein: CASREAGVGDTEAFF
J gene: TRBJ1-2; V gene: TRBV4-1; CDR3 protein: CASSQDPSNYGYTF
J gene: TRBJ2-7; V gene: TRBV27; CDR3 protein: CASSLAPRGEQYF
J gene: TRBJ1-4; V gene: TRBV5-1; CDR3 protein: CASSHDRGEKLFF
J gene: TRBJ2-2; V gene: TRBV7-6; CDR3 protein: CASSLGGRAVQELFF
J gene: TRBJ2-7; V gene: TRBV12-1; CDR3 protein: CASSFRTSGQYEQYF
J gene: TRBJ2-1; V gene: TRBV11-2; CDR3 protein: CASSFRLAGGLYNEQFF
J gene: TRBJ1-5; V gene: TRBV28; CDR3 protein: CASRVYSQPQHF
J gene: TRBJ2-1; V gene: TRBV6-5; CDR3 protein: CASRASGNNEQFF
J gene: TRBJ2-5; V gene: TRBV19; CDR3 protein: CASSRAGGSETQYF
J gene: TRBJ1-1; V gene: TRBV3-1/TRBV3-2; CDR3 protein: CASSGRQTGNTEAFF
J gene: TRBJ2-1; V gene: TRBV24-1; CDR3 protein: CATSDTPGLAGTSSYNEQFF
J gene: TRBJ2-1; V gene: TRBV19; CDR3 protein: CASSIRLAGGSSYNEQFF
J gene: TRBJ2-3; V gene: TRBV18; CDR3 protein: CASSPGATQYF
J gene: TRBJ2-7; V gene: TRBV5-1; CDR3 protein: CASSSIQGGEQYF
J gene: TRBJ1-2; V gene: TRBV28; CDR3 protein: CASKTGEYYGYTF
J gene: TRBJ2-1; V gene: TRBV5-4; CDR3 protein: CASSFGGANEQFF
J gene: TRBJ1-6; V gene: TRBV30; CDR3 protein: CAWSPLDRGSLHF
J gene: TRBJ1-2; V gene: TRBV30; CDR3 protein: CAWNIQGARGYTF
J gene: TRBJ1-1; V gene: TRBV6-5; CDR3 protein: CASSPGQGARGEAFF
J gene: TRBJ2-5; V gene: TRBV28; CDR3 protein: CASMRSQGREETQYF
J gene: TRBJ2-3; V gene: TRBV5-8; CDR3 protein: CASSLAGIGMDTQYF
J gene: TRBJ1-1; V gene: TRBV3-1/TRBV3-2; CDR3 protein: CASSQDRTGGVPNTEAFF
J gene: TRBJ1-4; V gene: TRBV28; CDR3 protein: CASRGGQENEKLFF
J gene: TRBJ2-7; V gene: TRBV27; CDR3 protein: CASSSSAGTSIYEQYF
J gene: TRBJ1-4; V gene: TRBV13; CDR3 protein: CASRRTGEKLFF
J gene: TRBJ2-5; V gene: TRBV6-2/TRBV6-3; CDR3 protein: CASSYSFLAGTQYF
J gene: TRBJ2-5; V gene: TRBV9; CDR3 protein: CASALQGNLAETQYF
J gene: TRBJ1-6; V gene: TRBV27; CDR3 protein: CASSLTVASSYNSPLHF
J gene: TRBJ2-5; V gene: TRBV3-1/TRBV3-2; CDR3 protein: CASSQRGRRGETQYF
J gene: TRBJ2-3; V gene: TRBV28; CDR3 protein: CASSSSDRTDTQYF
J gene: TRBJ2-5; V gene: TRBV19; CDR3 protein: CASSIPQQETQYF
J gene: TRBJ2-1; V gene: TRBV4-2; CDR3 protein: CASSGYGGRSSYNEQFF
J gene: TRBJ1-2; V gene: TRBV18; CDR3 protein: CASSTRGQDNYGYTF
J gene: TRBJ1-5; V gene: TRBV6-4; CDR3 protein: CASSDYEGNQPQHF
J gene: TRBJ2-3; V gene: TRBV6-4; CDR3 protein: CASSASGGALDTQYF
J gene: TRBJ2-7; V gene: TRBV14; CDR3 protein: CASSMTIQTYEQYF
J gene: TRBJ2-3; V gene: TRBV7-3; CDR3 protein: CASSSTGGITDTQYF
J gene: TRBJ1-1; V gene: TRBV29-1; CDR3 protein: CSVETGGDTEAFF
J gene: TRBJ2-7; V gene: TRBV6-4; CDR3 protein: CASSIVRVRGYEQYF
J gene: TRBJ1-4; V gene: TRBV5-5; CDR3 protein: CASSLEPLLGKLFF
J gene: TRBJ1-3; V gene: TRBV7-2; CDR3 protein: CASSAQVVVAGNTIYF
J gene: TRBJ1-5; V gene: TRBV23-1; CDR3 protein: CASSPPEHHQPQHF
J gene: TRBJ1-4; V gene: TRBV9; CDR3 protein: CASSVGWSGEKLFF
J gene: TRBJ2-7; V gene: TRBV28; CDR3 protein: CASSLQGSEQYF
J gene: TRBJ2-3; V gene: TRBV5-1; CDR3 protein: CASSLELGAFTDTQYF
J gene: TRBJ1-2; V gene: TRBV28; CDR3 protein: CASSPGKAYGYTF